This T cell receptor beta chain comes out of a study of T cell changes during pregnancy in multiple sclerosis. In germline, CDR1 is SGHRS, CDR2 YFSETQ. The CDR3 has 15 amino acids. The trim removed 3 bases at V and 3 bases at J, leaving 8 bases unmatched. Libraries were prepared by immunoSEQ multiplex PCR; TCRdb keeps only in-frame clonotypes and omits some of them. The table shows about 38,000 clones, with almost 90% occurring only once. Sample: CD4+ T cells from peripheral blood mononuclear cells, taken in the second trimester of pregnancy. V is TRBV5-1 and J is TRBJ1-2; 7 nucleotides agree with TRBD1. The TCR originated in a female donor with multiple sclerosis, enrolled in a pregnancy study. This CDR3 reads CASSSRDSDYYGYTF. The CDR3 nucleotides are TGCGCCAGCAGCTCGCGGGACAGTGATTACTATGGCTACACCTTC.